Listed below are T cell receptor beta chains from one sample, sequenced in a study of identical twins. TCRdb used MiXCR to reprocess the 5' RACE reads, holding one entry per CDR3 protein. This table has roughly 770,000 distinct CDR3 sequences, over 15% appearing once. These data also formed part of another study, on T cells expressing NK-cell markers.

Material: PBMCs. These receptors all stem from a woman aged 18-29 years in good health. Both conserved end residues are part of each CDR3.

cdr3_aa	cdr3_length	v_call	j_call
CASKRFSGANVLTF	14	TRBV6-1	TRBJ2-6
CASSLRPIEETQYF	14	TRBV12-3/TRBV12-4	TRBJ2-5
CSARDIAGGYEQYF	14	TRBV20-1	TRBJ2-7
CASSGRPQDRAWGYTF	16	TRBV9	TRBJ1-2
CASRLVLGSLGGSPLHF	17	TRBV27	TRBJ1-6
CASSLLGNYEQYF	13	TRBV5-1	TRBJ2-7
CASSYTKNTEAFF	13	TRBV6-5	TRBJ1-1
CASSPPSGGGYAYEQYF	17	TRBV7-2	TRBJ2-7
CASSPAGQGAYGYTF	15	TRBV18	TRBJ1-2
CASSPSRGVWTEAFF	15	TRBV7-9	TRBJ1-1
CASSLDRNTGGYTF	14	TRBV7-2	TRBJ1-2
CASITGTGGSYEQYF	15	TRBV5-6	TRBJ2-7
CASSQVRGYNEQFF	14	TRBV3-1	TRBJ2-1
CASSFPGLAGFGKTQYF	17	TRBV3-1	TRBJ2-5
CASSFGGNTEAFF	13	TRBV12-3/TRBV12-4	TRBJ1-1
CASRLIMNTEAFF	13	TRBV5-1	TRBJ1-1
CASSVEEGGSPLHF	14	TRBV9	TRBJ1-6
CASSGTGGTYGYTF	14	TRBV7-8	TRBJ1-2
CSVDVGTSGIGELFF	15	TRBV29-1	TRBJ2-2
CAVKPGGRTGSYNEQFF	17	TRBV10-3	TRBJ2-1
CAIREQETQYF	11	TRBV10-3	TRBJ2-5
CASSGDQGWNEQFF	14	TRBV2	TRBJ2-1
CATFMNTIYF	10	TRBV12-3/TRBV12-4	TRBJ1-3
CASSQLLNTEAFF	13	TRBV14	TRBJ1-1
CASTVGGTSGVNEQYF	16	TRBV9	TRBJ2-7
CASSLDGATYNEQFF	15	TRBV5-1	TRBJ2-1
CSARFGQNTEAFF	13	TRBV20-1	TRBJ1-1
CSVGTTNTDTQYF	13	TRBV29-1	TRBJ2-3
CASSSSSGLDSYNEQFF	17	TRBV25-1	TRBJ2-1
CASATGGGYGYTF	13	TRBV27	TRBJ1-2
CASSQPGTGKYEQYF	15	TRBV4-1	TRBJ2-7
CASSQVGSVDNEQFF	15	TRBV14	TRBJ2-1
CASSYTTSGGYEQYF	15	TRBV5-1	TRBJ2-7
CASRAGTSYEQYF	13	TRBV12-3/TRBV12-4	TRBJ2-7
CASSGTFSTDTQYF	14	TRBV5-1	TRBJ2-3
CASSLRGTSAAFTDTQYF	18	TRBV5-1	TRBJ2-3
CASSLQGTNGVQYF	14	TRBV5-1	TRBJ2-7
CASSATGDNQPQHF	14	TRBV5-1	TRBJ1-5
CSARNRGGGELFF	13	TRBV20-1	TRBJ2-2
CASKRLARDNEQFF	14	TRBV6-1	TRBJ2-1
CSARDFGGGTLFYNEQFF	18	TRBV20-1	TRBJ2-1
CASSLYGRSTDTQYF	15	TRBV7-9	TRBJ2-3
CSARVGQGAYEQYF	14	TRBV20-1	TRBJ2-7
CASSVQGKGTEAFF	14	TRBV7-9	TRBJ1-1
CASSKDGNSYEQYF	14	TRBV5-1	TRBJ2-7